This TCR beta chain was retrieved from a study of OX40 agonist ivuxolimab in advanced cancers. Study details: Every patient in dose escalation had hepatocellular carcinoma, melanoma, renal cell or head and neck cancer. Earlier treatment with anti-PD-1, anti-PD-L1 or anti-CTLA-4 was permitted, and 30% to 40% had received some. The study's findings and limits: The specificity for antigen of the expanded peripheral T cells was not determined.

Of note for this clone: Its cognate antigen is unknown.

V lost 4 bases and J 4 bases, leaving 11 bases between the germline ends. CDR1 and CDR2 from the germline V gene are MNHEY and SMNVEV (reference sequence). The CDR3 runs 14 residues. Assay: immunoSEQ multiplex PCR; the TCRdb copy retains only in-frame clones and omits some. The sample consists of 9,500 to 12,000 clones, roughly four fifths of them appearing once. This TCR was recovered from an adult with an advanced solid tumor such as melanoma, head and neck, liver or kidney cancer. The V and J genes are TRBV27 and TRBJ2-1, with D possibly being TRBD1 or TRBD2 (5 bases each). This sample comprised CD4+ or CD8+ T cells sorted from blood, obtained in a trial of the OX40 agonist ivuxolimab. The CDR3 DNA sequence: TGTGCCAGCAGTTACCAGGGAGCGTACAATGAGCAGTTCTTC. Its translation is CASSYQGAYNEQFF.